This T cell receptor beta chain was documented in a study of OX40 agonist ivuxolimab in advanced cancers. Across the study: Dose-escalation patients were diagnosed with hepatocellular carcinoma, melanoma, renal cell cancer or head and neck cancer. Two patients with cutaneous melanoma and one with hepatocellular carcinoma, three in total, showed partial responses. Findings of the study overall: Clonal expansion from baseline to week 6 occurred in both CD4+ and CD8+ T cells. The expanded peripheral T cells' antigen specificity was not determined.

Using immunoSEQ multiplex PCR, the repertoire was profiled, and TCRdb retains in-frame clones only, with some absent. Among 15,000 to 20,000 clones listed, roughly four fifths were seen once. CDR1 LNHNV and CDR2 YYDKDF come from the germline V gene (reference sequence). The ends were cut back, 1 base at V and 6 bases at J, with 12 bases in the middle. The CDR3 covers 14 residues. Concerning this clone itself: Its target is not known.

The chain employs TRBV15 and TRBJ1-1; possible D gene TRBD1, 5 bases. Sequenced material: CD4+ or CD8+ T cells sorted from blood, taken in a trial of the OX40 agonist ivuxolimab. This sequence originates from an adult with an advanced solid tumor such as melanoma, head and neck, liver or kidney cancer. This CDR3 reads CATSRVGGDPEAFF. The CDR3 DNA sequence: TGTGCCACCAGCAGAGTCGGGGGGGATCCTGAAGCTTTCTTT.